This paragraph reports one T cell receptor (beta chain). Its antigen has not been determined. No clone much larger than this one lies a single base away; base qualities are absent. Relative to germline, V is 2 bases shorter and J is 2 bases shorter, with 1 base between their ends. The germline V gene gives CDR1 as SGHDT and CDR2 as YYEEEE. The CDR3 runs 11 residues from the cysteine to the phenylalanine. The kept DNA is CDR3 alone, 33 bases in frame from the first base. This specimen belongs to a study of B cell selection in AIRE deficiency (dated by TCRdb to between 2017 and 2020). With regard to the full study: Researchers compared the TCRbeta repertoires of sorted blood CD4+ conventional T cells and regulatory T cells from AIRE-deficient patients with the corresponding repertoires from healthy controls. The TCR-sequenced cohort comprised about 5 AIRE-deficient APECED patients and about 5 healthy control donors. Broad study findings and their caveats: About a third of the Treg TCRbeta sequences shared among healthy donors were found in patient Tconv cells, which suggests that Treg-biased clones were diverted into the Tconv compartment. TCRBV gene usage, CDR3 length and TCR diversity in Tconv and Treg cells from AIRE-deficient patients were found to be similar to those in cells from healthy donors. CDR3s were shorter in shared Treg sequences, reflecting a bias toward rearrangements that have few non-templated nucleotide insertions. Of about 4,000 shared Treg TCRbeta sequences, approximately 30% were shared only among healthy donors and about 9.3% only among patients, suggesting less efficient Treg selection without AIRE. Only TCRbeta chains were sequenced; more than 30% of shared healthy-donor Treg sequences also occurred in healthy Tconv, possibly because of differing TCRalpha chains.

The immunoSEQ platform was used to sequence the TCRbeta chain. The study's processing was this. Pooled Treg repertoires yielded approximately 56,000 distinct TCRbeta sequences from patients and about 9x10^4 from healthy donors. Public Treg TCRbeta sequences were defined as those shared by two or more individuals and were then searched for in Tconv repertoires. To test for differences between groups, Mann-Whitney U tests with Bonferroni-Dunn correction were run in GraphPad Prism 7.03. Imported from immuneACCESS, the table was reduced by TCRdb to in-frame sequences with V and J called. These copies leave out some clones; in studies compared against another copy, an unresolved V gene accounts for under half, and the cause of the remainder is not known. The DNA was the basis for D and trimming; V, J and clone size are from that table. The sample data list 2,500 to 3,500 clones, and 78% of these were observed just once. About 3% of the sample is in the top ten clones.

Regulatory T cells were sorted as CD4+CD25hiCD127low/negative cells. APECED syndrome was present in the AIRE-deficient patients. Sorting of Tconv and Treg cells intended for TCRbeta sequencing was performed on a FACSAria flow cytometer. The sorted cells went into 5-ml round-bottom polystyrene tubes, and the dry cell pellets were then frozen at -80 degrees C until sequencing. The chain is assembled from TRBV5-6 and TRBJ1-2; the D gene is not confidently resolved. Sequences were obtained from Tregs sorted from PBMCs. This sequence was found in a human donor with AIRE deficiency. Here is the DNA: TGTGCCAGCAGCTTAAACTATGGCTACACCTTC. This gives the protein CASSLNYGYTF.